Following are 21 T cell receptor beta chains from one sample sequenced in a study of blood T cells in healthy people across ages. A J-beta primer mix and a sample-barcoded 5' primer were used in a second PCR of about 6 to 12 cycles. Via MiXCR, TCRdb re-called the 5' RACE reads, giving one row per CDR3 protein. The table lists 600,000 or so distinct CDR3 sequences, about 28% of them singletons. The sample consisted of blood. The receptor set was obtained from a woman older than 75 in good health.

This clonotype has at least ten counts. The genes are TRBV5-6 and TRBJ2-7; the match to TRBD1 covers 9 bases. CDR3 size: 16 residues. Germline CDR1 reads SGHDT; CDR2 reads YYEEEE. The V gene end was trimmed by 0 bases and the J gene end by 5 bases; junction bases not matched to a gene: 9. CDR3: CASSLALGTGLDEQYF. The CDR3 nucleotides read TGTGCCAGCAGCTTGGCCTTAGGGACAGGGCTAGACGAGCAGTACTTC.

The table lists this clonotype with many counts. J is TRBJ2-1 and V is TRBV9; D could derive from TRBD1 or TRBD2 (5 bases each). Germline V gene sequence: CDR1 SGDLS, CDR2 YYNGEE. V lost 0 bases and J lost 0, with 16 bases in between. The CDR3 has 18 residues. The CDR3 sequence is CASSVASGQTSSYNEQFF. The CDR3 DNA is TGTGCCAGCAGCGTAGCTTCAGGGCAAACTAGCTCCTACAATGAGCAGTTCTTC.

This chain connects TRBV7-2 to TRBJ1-3, with D possibly TRBD1 on 5 matching bases. V lost 2 bases, J lost 0 bases, and 11 bases lay in between. The CDR3 is made up of 16 amino acids. Germline loops: CDR1 SGHTA, CDR2 FQGNSA. DNA for the CDR3: TGTGCCAGCAGCTTAAGGTCGGGGGGCTCTGGAAACACCATATATTTT. Translating gives CASSLRSGGSGNTIYF.

In this sample, this clonotype turned up many times. The gene calls are TRBV6-1 and TRBJ2-5; D tentatively reads TRBD1 or TRBD2 (6 bases each). V lost 5 bases, J lost 4 bases, and 23 bases lay in between. Germline CDR1 reads MNHNS; CDR2 reads SASEGT. The CDR3 length is 17 residues. For the CDR3, the DNA is TGTGCCAGCAGTCCGATCTCGTTCGGGGGCCTGAGAGAGACCCAGTACTTC. Translated: CASSPISFGGLRETQYF.

This clonotype was seen repeatedly, ten times or more. The rearrangement uses TRBV7-8 and TRBJ2-7; D ambiguous. CDR3 length equals 12 residues. From germline, CDR1 is SGHVS and CDR2 FQNEAQ. Deletions cut 6 bases from V and 6 bases from J, with 12 bases between. Here the CDR3 reads CASSPAQAEQYF. Written as DNA, the CDR3 is TGTGCCAGCAGTCCGGCTCAGGCCGAGCAGTACTTC.

Notes on this clonotype: A much larger clone lies a single base off, so this may be a read error. CDR3 loop: CASSQDRGQSNEQYF. The CDR3 DNA follows: TGCGCCAGCAGCCAAGATCGAGGTCAGAGCAATGAGCAGTACTTC. The chain links TRBV4-3 to TRBJ2-7; unclear D gene. The CDR3 has 15 amino acids. V was pared by 0 bases and J by 7 bases, with 16 bases between. CDR1 is LGHNA, CDR2 YSLEER, per germline.

In its sample, this clonotype was seen a few times. This chain's CDR3 is CASSLRTASNSPLHF. The CDR3 DNA reads as TGTGCCAGCAGCCTGAGGACAGCATCAAATTCACCCCTCCACTTT. The rearrangement uses TRBV3-1 and TRBJ1-6, with D possibly TRBD1 on 6 matching bases. Germline CDR1 reads LGHDT; CDR2 reads YNNKEL (reference sequence). The V gene lost 4 bases and the J gene lost 7 bases, with 14 bases spanning the gap. The CDR3 has 15 amino acids.

This clonotype was recorded many times. This chain connects TRBV6-5 to TRBJ1-2, with D maybe TRBD1 (6 bases). V was trimmed by 0 bases and J by 2 bases, leaving 22 bases between them. Germline CDR1 reads MNHEY; CDR2 reads SVGAGI. CDR3 size: 19 residues. CDR3 region: CASSYSIWGAYVSNYGYTF. The DNA of the CDR3 is TGTGCCAGCAGTTACTCGATTTGGGGGGCCTATGTTAGCAACTATGGCTACACCTTC.

This clonotype appeared many times. CDR3 protein: CASKRGLSGANVLTF. The CDR3 region has the DNA TGTGCCAGCAAAAGGGGGCTCTCTGGGGCCAACGTCCTGACTTTC. The chain carries TRBV6-1 and TRBJ2-6; 7 bases are a match to TRBD1. CDR1 and CDR2 (germline): MNHNS, SASEGT. The ends lost 7 bases at V and 0 bases at J; junction bases unmatched: 3. There are 15 residues in the CDR3.

This clonotype was seen repeatedly, ten times or more. The chain employs TRBV12-3 or TRBV12-4 and TRBJ1-4, with D possibly TRBD1 on 6 matching bases. The CDR3 spans 14 residues. V was shortened by 7 bases and J by 12 bases, with 21 bases between the two germline ends. In DNA form, the CDR3 reads TGTGCCAGCAAAAGGGGGGGTAACTCTGAGGAACTGTTTTTT. This gives the protein CASKRGGNSEELFF.

Of note for this clonotype: Since a much larger clone is just one base distant, this may be a read error. This chain uses TRBV27 with TRBJ2-1; D gene ambiguous. V lost 3 bases to trimming and J lost 5 bases, with 14 bases between them. From germline, CDR1 is MNHEY and CDR2 SMNVEV (reference sequence). The CDR3 is 15 residues long. This chain's CDR3 is CASSFGRTSNNEQFF. In DNA form, the CDR3 reads TGTGCCAGCAGTTTCGGCAGGACCTCTAACAATGAGCAGTTCTTC.

For this clonotype: A much larger clone sits a single nucleotide away, making a read error possible. The CDR3 protein is CASPPLTYEQYF. The CDR3 DNA reads as TGTGCCAGCCCCCCCTTAACCTACGAGCAGTACTTC. The V and J genes are TRBV2 and TRBJ2-7, with no clear D. Germline V lookup: CDR1 SNHLY, CDR2 FYNNEI. The CDR3 totals 12 residues. Trimming stripped 8 bases from V and 2 bases from J, with 10 bases between. Based on the CDR3 plus reference TRBV2 and TRBJ2-7, the full variable domain is EPEVTQTPSHQVTQMGQEVILRCVPISNHLYFYWYRQILGQKVEFLVSFYNNEISEKSEIFDDQFSVERPDGSNFTLKIRSTKLEDSAMYFCASPPLTYEQYFGPGTRLTVT.

The rearrangement links TRBV3-1 to TRBJ2-5; no clear D gene. The germline V gene encodes CDR1 LGHDT and CDR2 YNNKEL (reference sequence). V lost 1 base and J 0 bases, leaving 15 bases between the germline ends. The CDR3 contains 17 residues. CDR3 nucleotide sequence: TGTGCCAGCAGCCAAGGGTGGAGTACCGGGTACCAAGAGACCCAGTACTTC. It translates to CASSQGWSTGYQETQYF.

This clonotype was seen at least ten times. CDR3 sequence reads: CASSIQGGLQETQYF. CDR3 DNA sequence: TGTGCCAGCAGCATACAGGGAGGATTGCAAGAGACCCAGTACTTC. The genes are TRBV28 and TRBJ2-5; possibly TRBD1 or TRBD2 for D (6 bases each). Trimming pared 6 bases from V and 2 bases from J, leaving 16 bases between. CDR3 size: 15 residues. Per the germline V gene, CDR1 is MDHEN and CDR2 is SYDVKM. The full variable domain, rest sourced from reference TRBV28 and TRBJ2-5, is DVKVTQSSRYLVKRTGEKVFLECVQDMDHENMFWYRQDPGLGLRLIYFSYDVKMKEKGDIPEGYSVSREKKERFSLILESASTNQTSMYLCASSIQGGLQETQYFGPGTRLLVL.

This clonotype occurred many times. The CDR3 sequence is CASSYPGQGQETQYF. CDR3 sequence (DNA): TGTGCCAGCAGTTACCCCGGACAGGGGCAAGAGACCCAGTACTTC. V is TRBV6-6 and J is TRBJ2-5, with 9 bases that match TRBD1. The J segment lost 2 bases and the V segment lost 2 bases, leaving 3 bases of the junction unmatched. The CDR3 is 15 residues long. Germline values: CDR1 MNHNY, CDR2 SVGAGI (reference sequence).

The chain recombines TRBV7-2 with TRBJ2-7; weak D call: TRBD1 (5 bases). The CDR3 is 14 amino acids. Germline loops: CDR1 SGHTA, CDR2 FQGNSA. V was pared by 3 bases and J by 0 bases, with 9 bases between. CDR3 nucleotide sequence: TGTGCCAGCAGCTTTCAGGGCTCCTCCTACGAGCAGTACTTC. Its translation is CASSFQGSSYEQYF.

This clonotype was picked up a small number of times. This sequence joins TRBV2 and TRBJ1-2; D is unresolved. The CDR3 is 15 amino acids. CDR1 SNHLY and CDR2 FYNNEI come from the germline V gene. V was trimmed by 1 base and J by 4 bases, leaving 13 bases between them. The CDR3 DNA reads TGTGCCAGCAGTGAAGGGGTAGGGTCGCTCTATGGCTACACCTTC. It yields the protein CASSEGVGSLYGYTF.

This clonotype occurred many times. The chain joins TRBV7-8 to TRBJ2-5, with D perhaps matching TRBD1 (6 bases). This CDR3 spans 15 amino acids. V lost 4 bases and J 5 bases, leaving 17 bases between the germline ends. Looked up from germline, CDR1 is SGHVS and CDR2 is FQNEAQ. The CDR3 DNA follows: TGTGCCAGCAGCTCGAAGGGGGTCGTGTTGGAGACCCAGTACTTC. Amino acid sequence: CASSSKGVVLETQYF.

This clonotype was picked up a small number of times. The gene calls are TRBV30 and TRBJ2-1, with D possibly matching TRBD2 (5 bases). Germline assignment: CDR1 GTSNPN and CDR2 SVGIG (reference sequence). This CDR3 has 14 residues. V was cut by 4 bases and J by 10 bases, with 20 bases left in between. The CDR3 sequence: CAWTHERVAYEQFF. CDR3 nucleotides: TGTGCCTGGACTCATGAGAGGGTAGCCTACGAGCAGTTCTTC.

Of note for this clonotype: A single base separates this from a much larger clone, so it may be a read error. The chain recombines TRBV11-2 with TRBJ2-7; weak D call: TRBD2 (7 bases). From germline, CDR1 is SGHAT and CDR2 FQNNGV. The CDR3 has 13 residues. Trimming shortened V by 8 bases and J by 7 bases, and 18 bases separated the two germline ends. The CDR3 DNA reads as TGTGCCAGCGCGGGCGGGGGCCAAAATGAGCAGTACTTC. It yields the protein CASAGGGQNEQYF.

Comment on this clonotype: It may be a read error: a sequence one base away is much more abundant. The CDR3 region is CSARDRLAGGLDEQYF. The CDR3 nucleotides read TGCAGTGCTAGAGATCGCCTAGCGGGGGGGCTGGATGAGCAGTACTTC. The chain recombines TRBV20-1 with TRBJ2-7; 12 nucleotides match TRBD2. The CDR3 spans 16 residues. V shed 0 bases and J 7 bases; nucleotides not matched to a gene: 10. Germline V lookup: CDR1 DFQATT, CDR2 SNEGSKA (reference sequence).